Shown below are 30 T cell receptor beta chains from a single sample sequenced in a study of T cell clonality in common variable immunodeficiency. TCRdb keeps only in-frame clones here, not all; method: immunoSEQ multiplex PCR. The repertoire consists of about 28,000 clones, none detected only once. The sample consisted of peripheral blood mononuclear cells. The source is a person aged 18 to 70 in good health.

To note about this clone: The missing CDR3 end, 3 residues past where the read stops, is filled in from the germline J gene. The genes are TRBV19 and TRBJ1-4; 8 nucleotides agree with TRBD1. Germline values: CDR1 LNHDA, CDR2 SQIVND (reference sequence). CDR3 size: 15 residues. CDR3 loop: CASSAAGGGNSPLFF. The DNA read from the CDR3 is TGTGCCAGTAGTGCGGCAGGGGGCGGGAATTCACCA.

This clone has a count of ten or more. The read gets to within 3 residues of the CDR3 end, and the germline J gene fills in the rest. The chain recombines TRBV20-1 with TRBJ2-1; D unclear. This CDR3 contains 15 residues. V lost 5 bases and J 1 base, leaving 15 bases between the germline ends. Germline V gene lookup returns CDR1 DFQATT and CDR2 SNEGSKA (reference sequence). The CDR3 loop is CSARKAGLSYNEQFF. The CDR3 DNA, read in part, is TGCAGTGCTCGTAAGGCCGGGTTGTCCTACAATGAG.

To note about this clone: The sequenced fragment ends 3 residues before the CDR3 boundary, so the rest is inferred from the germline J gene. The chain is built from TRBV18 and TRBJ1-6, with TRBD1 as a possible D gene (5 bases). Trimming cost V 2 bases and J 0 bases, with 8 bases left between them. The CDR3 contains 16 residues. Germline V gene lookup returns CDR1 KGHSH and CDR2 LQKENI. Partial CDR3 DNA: TGTGCCAGCTCACCAACAGGTTCCTCCTATAATTCACCC. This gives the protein CASSPTGSSYNSP. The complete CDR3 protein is CASSPTGSSYNSPLHF.

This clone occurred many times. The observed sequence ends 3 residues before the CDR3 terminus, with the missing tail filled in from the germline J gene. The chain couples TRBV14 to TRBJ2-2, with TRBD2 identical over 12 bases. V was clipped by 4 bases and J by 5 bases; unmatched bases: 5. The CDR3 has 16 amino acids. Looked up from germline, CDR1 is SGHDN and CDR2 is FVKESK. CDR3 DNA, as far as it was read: TGTGCCAGCAGCCTTGGACTAGCGGGGACTACCGGGGAG. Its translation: CASSLGLAGTTGE. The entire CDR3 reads CASSLGLAGTTGELFF.

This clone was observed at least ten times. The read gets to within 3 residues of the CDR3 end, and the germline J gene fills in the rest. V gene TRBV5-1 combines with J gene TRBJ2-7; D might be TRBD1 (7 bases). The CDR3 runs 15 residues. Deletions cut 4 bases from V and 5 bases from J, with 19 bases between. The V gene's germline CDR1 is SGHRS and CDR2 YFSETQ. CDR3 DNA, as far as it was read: TGCGCCAGCAGCCCTGGGACAGTAGTAGCGGACGAG. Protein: CASSPGTVVADE. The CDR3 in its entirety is CASSPGTVVADEQYF. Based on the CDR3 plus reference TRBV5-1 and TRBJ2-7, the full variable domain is KAGVTQTPRYLIKTRGQQVTLSCSPISGHRSVSWYQQTPGQGLQFLFEYFSETQRNKGNFPGRFSGRQFSNSRSEMNVSTLELGDSALYLCASSPGTVVADEQYFGPGTRLTVT.

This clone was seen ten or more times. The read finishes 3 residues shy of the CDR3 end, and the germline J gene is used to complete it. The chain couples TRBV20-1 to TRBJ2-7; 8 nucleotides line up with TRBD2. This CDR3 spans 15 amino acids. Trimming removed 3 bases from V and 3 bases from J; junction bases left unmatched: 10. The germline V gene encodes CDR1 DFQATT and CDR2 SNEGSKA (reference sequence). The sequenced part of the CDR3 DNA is TGCAGTGCTAGTCCATTAGCGGGGCGAAACTACGAG. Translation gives CSASPLAGRNYE. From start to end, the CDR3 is CSASPLAGRNYEQYF.

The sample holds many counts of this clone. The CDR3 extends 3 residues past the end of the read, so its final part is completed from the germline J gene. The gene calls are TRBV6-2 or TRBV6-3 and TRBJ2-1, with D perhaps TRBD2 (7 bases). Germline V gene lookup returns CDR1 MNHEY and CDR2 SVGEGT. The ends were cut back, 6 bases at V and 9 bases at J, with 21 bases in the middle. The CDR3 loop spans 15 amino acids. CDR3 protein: CASSRKGGGASEQFF. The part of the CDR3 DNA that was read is TGTGCCAGCAGCCGGAAGGGAGGGGGGGCAAGTGAG.

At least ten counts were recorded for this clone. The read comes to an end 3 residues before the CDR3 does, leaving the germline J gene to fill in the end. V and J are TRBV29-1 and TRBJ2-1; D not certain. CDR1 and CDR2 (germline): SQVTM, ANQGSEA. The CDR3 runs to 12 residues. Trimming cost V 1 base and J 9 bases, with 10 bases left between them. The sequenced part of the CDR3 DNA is TGCAGCGTTGAAGTTAGAGATCCTGAG. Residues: CSVEVRDPE. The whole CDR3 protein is CSVEVRDPEQFF.

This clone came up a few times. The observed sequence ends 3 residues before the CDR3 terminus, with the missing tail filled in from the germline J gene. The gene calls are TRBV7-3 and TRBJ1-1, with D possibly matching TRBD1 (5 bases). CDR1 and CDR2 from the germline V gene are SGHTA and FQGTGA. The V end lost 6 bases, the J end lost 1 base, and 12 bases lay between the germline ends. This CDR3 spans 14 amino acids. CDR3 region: CASRIMTANTEAFF. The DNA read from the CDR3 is TGTGCCAGCAGGATAATGACAGCGAACACTGAA.

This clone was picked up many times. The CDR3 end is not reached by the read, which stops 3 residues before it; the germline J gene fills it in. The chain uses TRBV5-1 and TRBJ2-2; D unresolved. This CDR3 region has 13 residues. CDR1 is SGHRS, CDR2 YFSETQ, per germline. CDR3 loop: CAAGERNTGELFF. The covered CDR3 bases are TGCGCAGCAGGAGAAAGGAACACCGGGGAG.

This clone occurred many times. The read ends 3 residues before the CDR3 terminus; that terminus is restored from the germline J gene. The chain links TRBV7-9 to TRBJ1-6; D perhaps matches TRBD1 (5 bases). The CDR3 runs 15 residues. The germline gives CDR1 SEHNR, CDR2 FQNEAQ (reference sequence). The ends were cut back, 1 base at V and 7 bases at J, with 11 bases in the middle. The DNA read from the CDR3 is TGTGCCAGCAGCTTAGTTGGGTGGGGCAATTCACCC. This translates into CASSLVGWGNSP. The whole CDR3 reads CASSLVGWGNSPLHF.

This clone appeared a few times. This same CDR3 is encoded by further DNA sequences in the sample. The sequenced part of the CDR3 DNA is TGTGCCAGTAGTATAACAGGGAATCAGCCC. This gives the protein CASSITGNQP. The entire CDR3 protein reads CASSITGNQPQHF. The V and J genes are TRBV19 and TRBJ1-5; the D gene is possibly TRBD1 (6 bases). Coverage ceases 3 residues before the CDR3 finishes, and the germline J gene fills in the end. Trimming pared 2 bases from V and 4 bases from J, leaving 6 bases between. Germline assignment: CDR1 LNHDA and CDR2 SQIVND (reference sequence). There are 13 residues in the CDR3.

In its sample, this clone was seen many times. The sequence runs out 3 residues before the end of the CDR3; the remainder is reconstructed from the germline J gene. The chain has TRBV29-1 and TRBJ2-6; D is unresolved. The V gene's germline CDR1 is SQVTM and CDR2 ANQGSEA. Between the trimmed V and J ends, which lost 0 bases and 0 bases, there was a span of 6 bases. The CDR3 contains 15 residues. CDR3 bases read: TGCAGCGTTGAAGATCAAGGCTCTGGGGCCAACGTC. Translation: CSVEDQGSGANV. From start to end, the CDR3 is CSVEDQGSGANVLTF. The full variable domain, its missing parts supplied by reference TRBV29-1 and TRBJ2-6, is SAVISQKPSRDICQRGTSLTIQCQVDSQVTMMFWYRQQPGQSLTLIATANQGSEATYESGFVIDKFPISRPNLTFSTLTVSNMSPEDSSIYLCSVEDQGSGANVLTFGAGSRLTVL.

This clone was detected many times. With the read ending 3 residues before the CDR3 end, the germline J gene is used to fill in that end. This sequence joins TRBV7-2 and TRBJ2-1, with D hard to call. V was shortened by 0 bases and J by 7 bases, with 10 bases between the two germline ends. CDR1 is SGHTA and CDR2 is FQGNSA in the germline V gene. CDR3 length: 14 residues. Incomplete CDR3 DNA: TGTGCCAGCAGCTTAGCTCAAAACTCGAATGAG. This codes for CASSLAQNSNE. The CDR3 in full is CASSLAQNSNEQFF.

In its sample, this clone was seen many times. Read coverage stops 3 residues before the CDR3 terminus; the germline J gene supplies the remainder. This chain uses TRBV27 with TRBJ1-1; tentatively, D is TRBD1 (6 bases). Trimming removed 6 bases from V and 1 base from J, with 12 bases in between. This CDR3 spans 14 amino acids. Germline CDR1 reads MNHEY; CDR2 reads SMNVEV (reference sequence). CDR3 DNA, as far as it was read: TGTGCCAGCAGCCTTAGGGGGACGAACACTGAA. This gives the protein CASSLRGTNTE. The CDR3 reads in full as CASSLRGTNTEAFF.

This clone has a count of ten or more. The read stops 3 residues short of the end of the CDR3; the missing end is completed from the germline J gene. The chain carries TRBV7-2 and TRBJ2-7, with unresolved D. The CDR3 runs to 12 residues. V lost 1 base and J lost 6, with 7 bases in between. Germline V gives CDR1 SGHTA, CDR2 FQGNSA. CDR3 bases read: TGTGCCAGCAGCTTAGTAATGGCCGAG. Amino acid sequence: CASSLVMAE. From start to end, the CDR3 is CASSLVMAEQYF.

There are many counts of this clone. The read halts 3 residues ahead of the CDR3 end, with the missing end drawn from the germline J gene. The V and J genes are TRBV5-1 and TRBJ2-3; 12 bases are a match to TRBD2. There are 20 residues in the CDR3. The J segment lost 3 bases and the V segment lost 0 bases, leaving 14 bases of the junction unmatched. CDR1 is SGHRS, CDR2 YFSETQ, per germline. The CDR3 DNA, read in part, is TGCGCCAGCAGCTTGGCGACTAGCGGGGGCCTGTGGGGGGGAACAGATACG. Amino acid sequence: CASSLATSGGLWGGTDT. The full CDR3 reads CASSLATSGGLWGGTDTQYF.

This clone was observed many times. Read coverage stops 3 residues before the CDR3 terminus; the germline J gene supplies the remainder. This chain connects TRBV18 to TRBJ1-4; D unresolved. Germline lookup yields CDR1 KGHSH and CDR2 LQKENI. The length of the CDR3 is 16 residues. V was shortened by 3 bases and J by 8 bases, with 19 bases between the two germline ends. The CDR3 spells CASSPGSASRFEKLFF. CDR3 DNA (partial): TGTGCCAGCTCACCTGGAAGCGCAAGCCGATTCGAAAAA.

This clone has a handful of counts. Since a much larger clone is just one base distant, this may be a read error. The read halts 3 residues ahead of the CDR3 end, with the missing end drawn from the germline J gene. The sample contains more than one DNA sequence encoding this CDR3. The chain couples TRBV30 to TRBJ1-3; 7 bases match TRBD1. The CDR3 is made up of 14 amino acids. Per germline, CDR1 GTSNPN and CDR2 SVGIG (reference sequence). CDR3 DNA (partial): TGTGCCTGGAAGACAGGGTTCTCTGGAAACACA. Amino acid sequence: CAWKTGFSGNT. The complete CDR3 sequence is CAWKTGFSGNTIYF.

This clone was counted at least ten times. The part of the CDR3 DNA that was read is TGTGCCAGCAGCTTCGGGGGAAGTTCAGAA. It yields the protein CASSFGGSSE. The CDR3 in its entirety is CASSFGGSSEAFF. The chain recombines TRBV7-3 with TRBJ1-1; maybe TRBD1 (5 bases). The CDR3 end lies 3 residues beyond the end of the read and is filled in from the germline J gene. Germline assignment: CDR1 SGHTA and CDR2 FQGTGA. The CDR3 is made up of 13 amino acids.

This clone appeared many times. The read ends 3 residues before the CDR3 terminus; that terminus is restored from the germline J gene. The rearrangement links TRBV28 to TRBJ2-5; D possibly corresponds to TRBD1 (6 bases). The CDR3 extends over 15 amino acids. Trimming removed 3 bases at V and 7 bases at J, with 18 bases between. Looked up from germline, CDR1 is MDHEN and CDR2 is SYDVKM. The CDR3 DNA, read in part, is TGTGCCAGCAGTTTGGCGGCAGGGGATAGGGGGACC. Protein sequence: CASSLAAGDRGT. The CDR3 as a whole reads CASSLAAGDRGTQYF.

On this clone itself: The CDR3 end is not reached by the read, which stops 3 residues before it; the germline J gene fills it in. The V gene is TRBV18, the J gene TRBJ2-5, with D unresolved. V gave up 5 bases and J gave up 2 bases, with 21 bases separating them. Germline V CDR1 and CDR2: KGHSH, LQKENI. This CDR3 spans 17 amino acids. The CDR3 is CASSGTTGSLGQETQYF. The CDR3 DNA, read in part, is TGTGCCAGCTCAGGTACAACTGGCTCTTTAGGGCAAGAGACC.

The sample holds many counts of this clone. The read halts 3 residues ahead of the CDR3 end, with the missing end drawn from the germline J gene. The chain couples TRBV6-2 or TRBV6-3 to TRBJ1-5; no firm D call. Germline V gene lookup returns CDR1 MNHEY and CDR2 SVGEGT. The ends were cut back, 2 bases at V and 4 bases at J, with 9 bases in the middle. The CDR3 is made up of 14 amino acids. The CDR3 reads CASSYPYINQPQHF. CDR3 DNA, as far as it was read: TGTGCCAGCAGTTACCCGTATATTAATCAGCCC.

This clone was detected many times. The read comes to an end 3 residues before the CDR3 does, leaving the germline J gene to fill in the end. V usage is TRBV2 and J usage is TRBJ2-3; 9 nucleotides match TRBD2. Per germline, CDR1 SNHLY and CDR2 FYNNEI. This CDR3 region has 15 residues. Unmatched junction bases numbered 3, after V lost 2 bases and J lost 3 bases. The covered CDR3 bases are TGTGCCAGCAGTGAATATAGCGGGGGAACAGATACG. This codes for CASSEYSGGTDT. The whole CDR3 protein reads CASSEYSGGTDTQYF. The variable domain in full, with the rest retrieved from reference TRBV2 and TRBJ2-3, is EPEVTQTPSHQVTQMGQEVILRCVPISNHLYFYWYRQILGQKVEFLVSFYNNEISEKSEIFDDQFSVERPDGSNFTLKIRSTKLEDSAMYFCASSEYSGGTDTQYFGPGTRLTVL.

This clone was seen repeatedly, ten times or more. CDR3 loop: CSYVRQQSTYEQYF. The sequenced CDR3 bases are TGCAGTTACGTAAGACAACAGAGTACCTACGAG. This chain connects TRBV20-1 to TRBJ2-7; D is undetermined. The read is 3 residues too short to cover the CDR3 end, so that end is filled in from the germline J gene. This CDR3 spans 14 amino acids. CDR1 and CDR2 from the germline V gene are DFQATT and SNEGSKA (reference sequence). The V and J ends lost 8 bases and 2 bases respectively, with 19 bases between them.

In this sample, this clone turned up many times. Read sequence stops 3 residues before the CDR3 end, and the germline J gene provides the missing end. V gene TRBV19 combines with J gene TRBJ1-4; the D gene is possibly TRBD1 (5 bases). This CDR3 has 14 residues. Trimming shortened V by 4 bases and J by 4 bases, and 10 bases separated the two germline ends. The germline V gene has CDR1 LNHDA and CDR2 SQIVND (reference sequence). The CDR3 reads CASSTSTVNEKLFF. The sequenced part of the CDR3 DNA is TGTGCCAGTAGTACATCGACAGTTAATGAAAAA.

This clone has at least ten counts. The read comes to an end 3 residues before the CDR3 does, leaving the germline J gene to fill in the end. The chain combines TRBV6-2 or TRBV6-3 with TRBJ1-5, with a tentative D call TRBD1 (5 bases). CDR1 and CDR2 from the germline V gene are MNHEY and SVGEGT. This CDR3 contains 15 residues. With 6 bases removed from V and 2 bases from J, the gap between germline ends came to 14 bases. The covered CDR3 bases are TGTGCCAGCAGCCTAAGGGGTGGCGGCAATCAGCCC. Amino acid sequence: CASSLRGGGNQP. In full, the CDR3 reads CASSLRGGGNQPQHF.

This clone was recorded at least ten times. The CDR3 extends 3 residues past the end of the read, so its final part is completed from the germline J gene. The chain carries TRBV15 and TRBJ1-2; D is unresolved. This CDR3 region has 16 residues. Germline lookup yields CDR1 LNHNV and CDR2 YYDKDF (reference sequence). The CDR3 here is CATSRDLGVGYAGYTF. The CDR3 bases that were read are TGTGCCACCAGCAGAGATCTCGGGGTTGGTTATGCGGGC.

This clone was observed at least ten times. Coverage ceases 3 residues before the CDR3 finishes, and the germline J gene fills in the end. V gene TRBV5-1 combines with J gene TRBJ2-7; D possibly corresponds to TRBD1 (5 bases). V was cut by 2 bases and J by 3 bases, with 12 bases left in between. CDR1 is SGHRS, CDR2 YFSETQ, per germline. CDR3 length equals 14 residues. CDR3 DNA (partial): TGCGCCAGCAGCTTTTGGCCAGGGAACTACGAG. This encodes CASSFWPGNYE. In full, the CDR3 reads CASSFWPGNYEQYF.

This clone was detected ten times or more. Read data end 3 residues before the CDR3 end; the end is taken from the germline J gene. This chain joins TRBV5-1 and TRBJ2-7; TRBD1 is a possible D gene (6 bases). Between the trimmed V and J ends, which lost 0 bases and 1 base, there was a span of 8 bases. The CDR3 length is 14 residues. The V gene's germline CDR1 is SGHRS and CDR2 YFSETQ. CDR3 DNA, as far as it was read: TGCGCCAGCAGCTTGGAGGGGGTTTCCTACGAG. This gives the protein CASSLEGVSYE. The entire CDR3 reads CASSLEGVSYEQYF.